This T cell receptor (beta chain) is drawn from a study of cytomegalovirus exposure and HLA in healthy donors. Regarding the study as a whole: In the roughly 130 validation repertoires, a later analysis found that first-cohort TCR clusters tended to co-occur. The study listed approximately 160 cytomegalovirus-associated TCR beta chains. The classifier, whose performance was assessed in both the original and validation cohorts, reportedly diagnosed cytomegalovirus status with high specificity and sensitivity.

Separate from the 666-subject first cohort was the approximately 120-subject validation cohort, to which the donors belonged. With respect to this clone: Its antigen remains unknown.

Sequencing was performed with immunoSEQ multiplex PCR; in TCRdb, only in-frame clones are kept and a portion is missing. The sample includes some 140,000 clones, roughly 84% of them seen just once. V was shortened by 6 bases and J by 4 bases, with 7 bases between the two germline ends. This CDR3 is built from 11 residues. Per germline, CDR1 MDHEN and CDR2 SYDVKM. The sequencing input was PBMCs. The rearrangement links TRBV28 to TRBJ2-7; D gene ambiguous. This receptor was obtained from a human donor in good health. The CDR3 DNA follows: TGTGCCAGCAGGAGACTTTACGAGCAGTACTTC. This sequence encodes CASRRLYEQYF.